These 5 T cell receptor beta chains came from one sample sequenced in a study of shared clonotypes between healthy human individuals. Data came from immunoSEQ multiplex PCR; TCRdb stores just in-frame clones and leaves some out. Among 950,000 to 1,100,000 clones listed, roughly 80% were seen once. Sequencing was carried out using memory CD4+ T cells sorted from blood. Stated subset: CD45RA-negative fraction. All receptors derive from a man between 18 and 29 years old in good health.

CDR3 sequence: CAWSVRRGSYEQYF. The CDR3 DNA follows: TGTGCCTGGAGTGTACGGAGGGGGTCCTACGAGCAGTACTTC. The chain is built from TRBV30 and TRBJ2-7, with D possibly called TRBD1 or TRBD2 (6 bases each). The CDR3 runs 14 residues. Germline V gene lookup returns CDR1 GTSNPN and CDR2 SVGIG (reference sequence). V was pared by 0 bases and J by 1 base, with 10 bases between.

The CDR3 reads CASGQGDSFTDTQYF. The DNA of the CDR3 is TGTGCCAGCGGCCAAGGGGACAGTTTCACAGATACGCAGTATTTT. The chain has TRBV6-6 and TRBJ2-3; 7 bases fit TRBD1. Germline V lookup: CDR1 MNHNY, CDR2 SVGAGI (reference sequence). The CDR3 has 15 amino acids. J lost 2 bases, V lost 8 bases, and 10 bases had no gene match.

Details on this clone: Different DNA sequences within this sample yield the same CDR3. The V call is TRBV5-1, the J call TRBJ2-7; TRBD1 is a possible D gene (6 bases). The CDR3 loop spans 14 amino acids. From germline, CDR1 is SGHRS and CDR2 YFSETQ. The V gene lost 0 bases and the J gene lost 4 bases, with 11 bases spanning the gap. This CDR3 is CASSLGTVTYEQYF. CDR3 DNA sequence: TGCGCCAGCAGCTTGGGGACAGTGACTTACGAGCAGTACTTC.

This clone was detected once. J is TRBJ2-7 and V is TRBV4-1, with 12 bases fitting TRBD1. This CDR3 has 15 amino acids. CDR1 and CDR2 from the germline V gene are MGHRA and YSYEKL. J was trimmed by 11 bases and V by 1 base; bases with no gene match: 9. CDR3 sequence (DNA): TGCGCCAGCAGCCAAGGGGACAGGGGGCCCACTACTAAGTACTTC. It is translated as CASSQGDRGPTTKYF.

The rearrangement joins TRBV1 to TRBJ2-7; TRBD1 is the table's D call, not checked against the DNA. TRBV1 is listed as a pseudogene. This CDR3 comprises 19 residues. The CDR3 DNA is TGCACCAGCAGCCAAGACTCCGCATCAGGGGCGGCTAACTCCTACGAGCAGTACTTC. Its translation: CTSSQDSASGAANSYEQYF.